This is a list of T cell receptor beta chains from one sample in a study of cytomegalovirus exposure and HLA in healthy donors. Data came from immunoSEQ multiplex PCR; TCRdb stores just in-frame clones and leaves some out. This sample has 160,000 or so clones, with around 69% found just once. Material for sequencing was PBMCs. All receptors derive from a man aged 55 to 69 in good health and CMV-seronegative. The CDR3 runs from the conserved cysteine through the conserved F or W. Fields, in order: V gene, J gene, clone size, CDR3 protein. The listing skips clone size in some rows; elsewhere it reads once, few, many or a size class.

>TRBV7-2|TRBJ1-3|-
CASSFDGMAGNTIYF
>TRBV11-2|TRBJ2-1|-
CASSLVSLNEQFF
>TRBV7-9|TRBJ1-2|-
CASSYQQGLGYGYTF
>TRBV6-5|TRBJ2-5|few
CASSFLRAGGETQYF
>TRBV5-4|TRBJ1-2|-
CASSLQGFSYGYTF
>TRBV19|TRBJ2-4|once
CASSIGGAGIAKNIQYF
>TRBV2|TRBJ2-7|once
CASSQGGRGNHEQYF
>TRBV29-1|-|-
CSVDQTGARNEQYF
>TRBV6-1|TRBJ1-5|-
CASRDRGHGQPQHF
>TRBV9|TRBJ2-3|-
CASSVRRQSTDTQYF
>TRBV7-2|TRBJ1-3|-
CASSLGLGYGNTIYF
>TRBV4-3|TRBJ2-1|-
CASSQDAGIYNEQFF
>TRBV11-1|TRBJ2-3|few
CASSVGTSGGTQYF
>TRBV2|TRBJ1-6|-
CASSDLQGKNSPLHF
>TRBV6-6|TRBJ2-5|-
CASRHRGGETQYF
>TRBV5-8|TRBJ2-1|-
CASSLGLAGAYNEQFF
>TRBV18|TRBJ2-4|-
CASSPDRLAKNIQYF
>TRBV10-1|TRBJ2-2|-
CATPIGTGMDTGELFF
>TRBV28|TRBJ2-1|-
CASSERSRQHYSYNEQFF
>TRBV7-2|TRBJ2-5|-
CASSLARGTETQYF
>TRBV6-1|TRBJ2-2|-
CASSESRAPGELFF
>TRBV15|TRBJ1-1|once
CATGIRDRGRTSF
>TRBV5-6|TRBJ2-7|-
CASSWTGVPYEQYF
>TRBV5-4|TRBJ2-3|-
CASSGGGFRDTQYF
>TRBV5-4|TRBJ2-2|-
CASSLIGGERLAGLFF
>TRBV5-6|TRBJ1-2|-
CASSLGGTANYGYTF
>TRBV7-3|TRBJ2-2|-
CASSPTGTANTGELFF
>TRBV29-1|TRBJ1-1|few
CSVGWQKNTEAFF
>TRBV6-1|TRBJ1-6|few
CASSKGQGLDNSPLHF
>TRBV11-2|TRBJ2-7|-
CASSQGGGYPYEQYF
>TRBV2|TRBJ2-7|-
CASSQTPDTTYEQYF
>TRBV5-6|TRBJ2-6|-
CASSSRPSSGANVLTF
>TRBV7-9|TRBJ2-1|-
CASSLRAVATTMDEQFF
>TRBV2|TRBJ1-6|-
CASRPGQVSPDSPLHF
>TRBV7-2|TRBJ2-7|-
CASSLDRGLPYEQYF
>TRBV30|TRBJ2-2|-
CAWSVLPRGAGELFF
>TRBV18|TRBJ2-7|-
CASSPLQDEQYF
>TRBV30|TRBJ1-6|-
CAWRGGSESSPLHF
>TRBV7-2|TRBJ2-7|-
CASSLEAGPLYEQYF
>TRBV5-1|TRBJ2-3|-
CASSLAVTSTDTQYF
>TRBV7-9|TRBJ2-7|few
CASSSRGPYEQYF
>TRBV10-3|TRBJ1-5|-
CAISEKGYGGGENQPQHF
>TRBV7-2|TRBJ2-1|few
CASSLAPGLAGSNEQFF
>TRBV7-2|TRBJ2-2|-
CASSLAHRGTVSGELFF
>TRBV11-2|TRBJ2-5|few
CASSVQETQYF
>TRBV2|TRBJ1-6|-
CASSGTPDRGPNSPLHF
>TRBV19|TRBJ2-2|-
CASSPDYGELFF
>TRBV5-4|TRBJ2-1|-
CASSHRRLSSYNEQFF
>TRBV28|TRBJ1-2|-
CASSYSGTGEDTF
>TRBV28|TRBJ1-3|few
CASSLSRVNTIYF
>TRBV4-3|TRBJ2-1|-
CASSQDLGGPGGSEQFF
>TRBV7-9|TRBJ2-3|-
CASSPGGWSDTQYF
>TRBV7-8|TRBJ1-1|few
CASSARTGRAFF
>TRBV5-1|TRBJ2-5|-
CASKDRGSNEGETQYF
>TRBV5-1|TRBJ1-2|-
CASSWDREGGYTF